These 21 T cell receptor beta chains came from one sample sequenced in a study of human T cells and chemical hapten exposure. The time point was: patch test 1, 2 weeks after DPC sensitization. This sample's treatment: therapeutic diphenylcyclopropenone sensitization with weekly scalp DPC. In TCRdb, the RACE reads were re-called with MiXCR into one record per CDR3 protein. The repertoire holds 100,000 or so distinct CDR3 sequences, over 9.5% seen once, with about 2% in the top ten. Specimen: whole blood, collected in connection with sensitization to the hapten diphenylcyclopropenone (DPC). All receptors come from a man aged 35 to 55 with alopecia areata. Some clones in this sample may be carry-over from other donors' samples.

This clonotype was observed a single time. In DNA, the CDR3 is TGTGCCAGCAGCTTCGGGACTAGCGGGGGAGATACGCAGTATTTT. Translation gives CASSFGTSGGDTQYF. This chain links TRBV11-3 with TRBJ2-3; TRBD2 matches at 14 bases. The V gene end was trimmed by 3 bases and the J gene end by 5 bases; junction bases not matched to a gene: 1. Germline V lookup: CDR1 SGHNT, CDR2 YENEEA. The CDR3 has 15 amino acids.

This clonotype was seen repeatedly, ten times or more. V is TRBV7-8 and J is TRBJ1-5, with no clear D. V lost 3 bases to trimming and J lost 3 bases, with 12 bases between them. The CDR3 sequence is 15 residues long. The germline V gene has CDR1 SGHVS and CDR2 FQNEAQ. The chain's CDR3 is CASSLEGTLNQPQHF. CDR3 nucleotide sequence: TGTGCCAGCAGCTTGGAGGGTACCCTCAATCAGCCCCAGCATTTT.

The V gene is TRBV29-1, the J gene TRBJ1-1, with TRBD1 matching 7 bases. The V segment lost 4 bases and the J segment 1 base; nucleotides outside the gene matches: 6. The CDR3 contains 14 residues. Germline CDR1 is SQVTM and CDR2 is ANQGSEA. Here the CDR3 DNA reads TGCAGCGTTGCACAAGGGACAGCGAACACTGAAGCTTTCTTT. Translating it yields CSVAQGTANTEAFF. Using reference TRBV29-1 and TRBJ1-1 for the parts outside the CDR3, the full variable domain is SAVISQKPSRDICQRGTSLTIQCQVDSQVTMMFWYRQQPGQSLTLIATANQGSEATYESGFVIDKFPISRPNLTFSTLTVSNMSPEDSSIYLCSVAQGTANTEAFFGQGTRLTVV.

The genes are TRBV20-1 and TRBJ2-3; either TRBD1 or TRBD2 may fit D (5 bases each). Germline lookup yields CDR1 DFQATT and CDR2 SNEGSKA (reference sequence). The CDR3 spans 15 residues. V was trimmed by 1 base and J by 0 bases, leaving 11 bases between them. In DNA form, the CDR3 reads TGCAGTGCTAGAGTGAGGGACCCCAGCACAGATACGCAGTATTTT. It is translated as CSARVRDPSTDTQYF.

There are a few counts of this clonotype. CDR3 residues: CASERGQGNGDTQYF. The CDR3 DNA reads as TGTGCCAGCGAAAGAGGTCAGGGTAACGGGGATACGCAGTATTTT. The chain employs TRBV12-3 or TRBV12-4 and TRBJ2-3; D perhaps matches TRBD1 (5 bases). The CDR3 spans 15 residues. Between the trimmed V and J ends, which lost 8 bases and 6 bases, there was a span of 21 bases.

The rearrangement joins TRBV7-3 to TRBJ2-2; the D gene could be TRBD1 or TRBD2 (5 bases each). The germline V gene has CDR1 SGHTA and CDR2 FQGTGA. The V and J ends lost 8 bases and 0 bases respectively, with 13 bases between them. This CDR3 is 15 amino acids long. CDR3 region: CASGGSSSNTGELFF. DNA of the CDR3: TGTGCCAGCGGGGGTAGCAGTTCGAACACCGGGGAGCTGTTTTTT.

This clonotype was seen more than once but under ten times. The rearrangement joins TRBV6-2 or TRBV6-3 to TRBJ2-1, with D perhaps matching TRBD2 (6 bases). Trimming removed 5 bases from V and 0 bases from J, with 14 bases in between. CDR3 length: 16 amino acids. CDR1 MNHEY and CDR2 SVGEGT come from the germline V gene. This chain's CDR3 is CASSRPSVASYNEQFF. CDR3 DNA: TGTGCCAGCAGTCGTCCTAGCGTTGCCTCCTACAATGAGCAGTTCTTC.

This clonotype turned up a few times. This sequence may be a read error, since a much larger clone differs from it by one base. The chain joins TRBV28 to TRBJ1-5, with D uncertain. CDR3 length: 16 amino acids. Germline CDR1 and CDR2: MDHEN and SYDVKM. CDR3 DNA: TGTGCCAGCAGTTTAAGTCCGGGAAGGAGCAATCAGCCCCAGAATTTT. Translating gives CASSLSPGRSNQPQNF. The full variable domain, its missing parts supplied by reference TRBV28 and TRBJ1-5, is DVKVTQSSRYLVKRTGEKVFLECVQDMDHENMFWYRQDPGLGLRLIYFSYDVKMKEKGDIPEGYSVSREKKERFSLILESASTNQTSMYLCASSLSPGRSNQPQNFGDGTRLSIL.

This clonotype was seen at least ten times. The CDR3, as DNA: TGCAGTGCTAGAGAGAACCAGAACGAGCAGTACTTC. Protein: CSARENQNEQYF. This chain joins TRBV20-1 and TRBJ2-7; no clear D gene. Germline values: CDR1 DFQATT, CDR2 SNEGSKA (reference sequence). Trimming took 0 bases from V and 5 from J, leaving 8 bases between them. The CDR3 loop spans 12 amino acids.

This clonotype has ten or more counts. The rearrangement joins TRBV11-2 to TRBJ1-2; D is unresolved. The germline V gene has CDR1 SGHAT and CDR2 FQNNGV. CDR3 length: 13 residues. The germline V and J ends were trimmed by 2 bases and 2 bases, with 6 bases remaining between them. In DNA, the CDR3 is TGTGCCAGCAGCTTACAGGTGAACTATGGCTACACCTTC. Encoded protein: CASSLQVNYGYTF.

This clonotype was counted at least ten times. The chain links TRBV11-2 to TRBJ1-4, with 7 positions matching TRBD1. The germline V gene has CDR1 SGHAT and CDR2 FQNNGV. This CDR3 is 16 amino acids long. V lost 1 base and J lost 8; bases outside the gene matches: 10. In nucleotides, the CDR3 is TGTGCCAGCAGCTTAGCCCCCGGACAGGAGGGGGAAAAACTGTTTTTT. Encoded protein: CASSLAPGQEGEKLFF.

This clonotype was detected many times. The chain uses TRBV7-2 and TRBJ2-1; 13 nucleotides line up with TRBD2. Germline V gene sequence: CDR1 SGHTA, CDR2 FQGNSA. The V gene end was trimmed by 4 bases and the J gene end by 8 bases; junction bases not matched to a gene: 8. The CDR3 has 16 residues. Here the CDR3 DNA reads TGTGCCAGCAGCTCCGCCGGGACTAGCGGGAAGTATGAGCAGTTCTTC. Residues: CASSSAGTSGKYEQFF. The whole variable domain, filled in from reference TRBV7-2 and TRBJ2-1, reads GAGVSQSPSNKVTEKGKDVELRCDPISGHTALYWYRQSLGQGLEFLIYFQGNSAPDKSGLPSDRFSAERTGGSVSTLTIQRTQQEDSAVYLCASSSAGTSGKYEQFFGPGTRLTVL.

This clonotype has a count of ten or more. Written as DNA, the CDR3 is TGCAGTGCCCGCCCTTGGGCAGCGAACACCGGGGAGCTGTTTTTT. This codes for CSARPWAANTGELFF. The chain couples TRBV20-1 to TRBJ2-2; the D is unclear. Deletions cut 6 bases from V and 0 bases from J, with 14 bases between. The length of the CDR3 is 15 residues. From germline, CDR1 is DFQATT and CDR2 SNEGSKA (reference sequence).

This chain connects TRBV20-1 to TRBJ2-1; tentatively, D is TRBD2 (5 bases). The CDR3 spans 14 residues. V lost 3 bases to trimming and J lost 3 bases, with 12 bases between them. Germline V gene sequence: CDR1 DFQATT, CDR2 SNEGSKA (reference sequence). The CDR3 coding sequence is TGCAGTGCTAGTTCGAGAGCGGACTACAATGAGCAGTTCTTC. This gives the protein CSASSRADYNEQFF.

The chain carries TRBV4-1 and TRBJ2-5; 7 bases are a match to TRBD2. The CDR3 sequence is 17 residues long. Germline assignment: CDR1 MGHRA and CDR2 YSYEKL. V trimming: 0 bases; J trimming: 4 bases; junction bases outside the gene matches: 11. CDR3 in amino acids: CASSQEVGAGEGETQYF. CDR3 coding DNA: TGCGCCAGCAGCCAAGAGGTGGGCGCGGGAGAGGGAGAGACCCAGTACTTC.

This clonotype was observed a handful of times. This sequence joins TRBV9 and TRBJ2-3; D is unclear. There are 16 residues in the CDR3. V was pared by 0 bases and J by 1 base, with 12 bases between. Looked up from germline, CDR1 is SGDLS and CDR2 is YYNGEE. The chain's CDR3 is CASSVVSSSGTDTQYF. CDR3 DNA: TGTGCCAGCAGCGTAGTCAGTTCGTCTGGCACAGATACGCAGTATTTT. Combining the CDR3 with reference TRBV9 and TRBJ2-3 gives the whole variable domain DSGVTQTPKHLITATGQRVTLRCSPRSGDLSVYWYQQSLDQGLQFLIQYYNGEERAKGNILERFSAQQFPDLHSELNLSSLELGDSALYFCASSVVSSSGTDTQYFGPGTRLTVL.

At least ten counts were recorded for this clonotype. CDR3 region: CASSSRGTSSYEQYV. The CDR3 DNA reads as TGTGCCAGCAGCTCCCGTGGGACCAGCTCCTACGAGCAGTACGTC. V usage is TRBV7-9 and J usage is TRBJ2-7, with D perhaps given as TRBD1 or TRBD2 (5 bases each). This CDR3 has 15 amino acids. V lost 4 bases, J lost 0 bases, and 13 bases lay in between. Looked up from germline, CDR1 is SEHNR and CDR2 is FQNEAQ (reference sequence).

This clonotype has just a few counts. J is TRBJ2-7 and V is TRBV12-3 or TRBV12-4; 9 nucleotides match TRBD2. Germline trimming cut 2 bases from V and 3 bases from J; bases unmatched to any gene: 2. The CDR3 has 14 amino acids. CDR3 sequence (DNA): TGTGCCAGCAGTTTAACACTAGCGGGCTACGAGCAGTACTTC. Its translation: CASSLTLAGYEQYF.

The chain uses TRBV12-3 or TRBV12-4 and TRBJ2-5; possibly TRBD1 or TRBD2 for D (5 bases each). CDR3 length: 13 residues. V was pared by 3 bases and J by 5 bases, with 10 bases between. Written as DNA, the CDR3 is TGTGCCAGCAGTTTCGAGGGGTGGGAGACCCAGTACTTC. As protein: CASSFEGWETQYF.

The chain recombines TRBV29-1 with TRBJ2-7; 7 bases align to TRBD1. Trimming removed 7 bases from V and 1 base from J; junction bases left unmatched: 7. The CDR3 length is 13 residues. From germline, CDR1 is SQVTM and CDR2 ANQGSEA. The CDR3 sequence: CSGTGTESYEQYF. The CDR3 DNA reads as TGCAGCGGAACCGGGACAGAGTCCTACGAGCAGTACTTC.

The chain is built from TRBV12-1 and TRBJ2-1. TRBV12-1 is marked as a pseudogene. CDR3 length: 13 residues. CDR3 DNA: TGTGCCAGAAGCTTTGCGCGTTGGACTGAGCAGTTCTTC. Amino acid sequence: CARSFARWTEQFF.